What follows describes a single TCR beta chain. The antigen remains undetermined. The germline CDR1 and CDR2 sequences are SGHTA and FQGNSA. V was trimmed by 0 bases and J by 10 bases, leaving 13 bases between them. The CDR3 runs to 15 residues. The data were taken from a study of CD4+ T cells in melanoma. The assay was immunoSEQ multiplex PCR, and TCRdb's table has in-frame clones only and misses some. Among around 100,000 clones listed, about 90% were seen once. General study findings and limits: Diverse differentiation states were reported for melanoma neoantigen-specific CD4+ T cells. A reported correlation linked neoantigen-specific CD4+ T cells to CD8+, macrophage and B cell function.

What was sequenced was peripheral blood. The receptor's source is a human donor with melanoma. The chain employs TRBV7-2 and TRBJ1-6; D unresolved. CDR3 DNA sequence: TGTGCCAGCAGCTTAGCGGCGGCGGCGGGATCACCCCTCCACTTT. As protein: CASSLAAAAGSPLHF.